This TCR beta chain was sequenced during a study of blood T cell repertoires in COVID-19. Sequencing used immunoSEQ multiplex PCR; TCRdb keeps in-frame clones, though not all of them. The data show 120,000 to 150,000 clones, with about nine tenths seen just once and about 37% held by the top ten. The length of the CDR3 is 15 residues. Sequenced material: peripheral blood. The V and J genes are TRBV12-1 and TRBJ2-3; the D segment call TRBD2 is taken from the table without a DNA check. TRBV12-1 is marked as a pseudogene. The TCR sequence derives from a man between 50 and 59 years old who had recovered from COVID-19. In DNA form, the CDR3 reads TGTGCCAGCAGATTGGGGGCGGGGGGGACAGATACGCAGTATTTT. It is translated as CASRLGAGGTDTQYF.